Below are 6 T cell receptor beta chains sequenced from a single sample in a study of blood T cell repertoires in COVID-19. The repertoire was sequenced with immunoSEQ multiplex PCR; TCRdb's copy has only in-frame clones and lacks some. Of some 170,000 clones detected, about 85% appear once; the ten largest clones hold 1.1%. The sample was peripheral blood. The origin of the receptors is a man aged 35 to 55 with acute or convalescent COVID-19.

DNA for the CDR3: TGTGCCAGCAGCGCCGCCCGGACAGGGAGAGGCTACACCTTC. Protein product: CASSAARTGRGYTF. The chain links TRBV9 to TRBJ1-2; 8 bases map to TRBD1. CDR1 is SGDLS, CDR2 YYNGEE, per germline. Trimming cost V 3 bases and J 8 bases; bases outside gene matches: 9. The CDR3 is made up of 14 amino acids.

This clone has just one count. The gene calls are TRBV5-8 and TRBJ2-5; D uncertain. Trimming left V 2 bases short and J 0 bases short, with 11 bases between. The CDR3 loop spans 15 amino acids. CDR1 and CDR2 from the germline V gene are SGHTS and YDEGEE. CDR3 nucleotides: TGTGCCAGCAGCTTTTCCGATATAGACCAAGAGACCCAGTACTTC. Translating it yields CASSFSDIDQETQYF.

Remarks on this clone: One end of the junction does not line up with germline, which may come from a read error. The J gene is TRBJ1-2, the V gene TRBV6-1; 8 positions agree with TRBD1. CDR1 is MNHNS and CDR2 is SASEGT in the germline V gene. This CDR3 has 16 amino acids. The CDR3: CASSEGPGGPNYGYTF. CDR3 DNA: TGTGCCAGCAGTGAAGGGCCAGGGGGCCCGAACTACGGCTACACCTTC.

The chain has TRBV12-3 or TRBV12-4 and TRBJ2-5; D perhaps matches TRBD2 (5 bases). The CDR3 covers 13 residues. Trimming shortened V by 6 bases and J by 3 bases, and 11 bases separated the two germline ends. This chain's CDR3 is CASRLSGEETQYF. As DNA, the CDR3 is TGTGCCAGCAGACTGTCCGGGGAAGAGACCCAGTACTTC.

Only a few counts were recorded for this clone. This chain uses TRBV5-4 with TRBJ2-7; tentatively, D is TRBD1 (6 bases). The germline CDR1 and CDR2 sequences are SGHNT and YYREEE (reference sequence). Trimming took 4 bases from V and 1 from J, leaving 12 bases between them. The CDR3 totals 14 residues. CDR3 in amino acids: CASSPTGQSYEQYF. The CDR3 DNA follows: TGTGCCAGCAGCCCGACCGGACAGTCCTACGAGCAGTACTTC.

This clone came up a few times. The chain is built from TRBV9 and TRBJ1-2; D perhaps matches TRBD1 (6 bases). The CDR3 runs to 14 residues. Germline V CDR1 and CDR2: SGDLS, YYNGEE. Trimming took 0 bases from V and 1 from J, leaving 7 bases between them. The CDR3 nucleotides are TGTGCCAGCAGCGTAGGGACAGATAACTATGGCTACACCTTC. Residues: CASSVGTDNYGYTF.